Below, 9 T cell receptor beta chains from the same sample are listed, as sequenced in a study of blood T cell repertoires in COVID-19. Profiled with immunoSEQ multiplex PCR; TCRdb holds only in-frame clones, not every one. Here the sample spans around 67,000 clones, about three quarters being singletons. The sequenced material came from peripheral blood. The receptors were gathered from a woman in her 70s with acute or convalescent COVID-19.

CDR3 sequence: CASSATGNSGNTIYF. The CDR3 nucleotides are TGTGCCAGCAGTGCCACAGGGAACTCTGGAAACACCATATATTTT. The genes are TRBV2 and TRBJ1-3; a weak D match, TRBD1 (6 bases). This CDR3 spans 15 amino acids. The V end was cut by 4 bases, the J end by 0 bases, with 10 bases between. In germline, CDR1 is SNHLY, CDR2 FYNNEI.

The V and J genes are TRBV7-6 and TRBJ2-1; D is unresolved. Trimming took 1 base from V and 0 from J, leaving 13 bases between them. This CDR3 is 17 amino acids long. Germline CDR1 is SGHVS and CDR2 is FNYEAQ. CDR3 amino acids: CASSLEARLSSYNEQFF. The CDR3 DNA reads TGTGCCAGCAGCTTAGAGGCTAGACTGAGCTCCTACAATGAGCAGTTCTTC.

The chain has TRBV19 and TRBJ1-5, with D possibly matching TRBD1 (5 bases). The V end lost 3 bases, the J end lost 7 bases, and 16 bases lay between the germline ends. Per germline, CDR1 LNHDA and CDR2 SQIVND (reference sequence). The CDR3 contains 15 residues. In nucleotides, the CDR3 is TGTGCCAGTAGTATCGGGGGAACTAATGGGCAGCCCCAGCATTTT. This translates into CASSIGGTNGQPQHF.

This clone was counted a few times. The V and J genes are TRBV5-6 and TRBJ1-4, with D maybe TRBD1 (5 bases). V lost 4 bases to trimming and J lost 3 bases, with 16 bases between them. The germline V gene encodes CDR1 SGHDT and CDR2 YYEEEE. This CDR3 contains 16 residues. The CDR3, as DNA: TGTGCCAGCAGCCCGGGGGGGTCTAAAGCTAATGAAAAACTGTTTTTT. It yields the protein CASSPGGSKANEKLFF.

The V and J genes are TRBV9 and TRBJ2-5; possible D gene TRBD2, 6 bases. The CDR3 is made up of 15 amino acids. CDR1 and CDR2 from the germline V gene are SGDLS and YYNGEE. V was cut by 0 bases and J by 1 base, with 10 bases left in between. CDR3: CASSVAWDSQETQYF. In nucleotides, the CDR3 is TGTGCCAGCAGCGTAGCTTGGGACTCCCAAGAGACCCAGTACTTC. Full variable domain (outside the CDR3, taken from reference TRBV9 and TRBJ2-5): DSGVTQTPKHLITATGQRVTLRCSPRSGDLSVYWYQQSLDQGLQFLIQYYNGEERAKGNILERFSAQQFPDLHSELNLSSLELGDSALYFCASSVAWDSQETQYFGPGTRLLVL.

V and J are TRBV6-1 and TRBJ2-5; 7 nucleotides match TRBD1. Germline CDR1 reads MNHNS; CDR2 reads SASEGT. CDR3 length: 14 residues. The V and J ends lost 1 base and 1 base, in that order; junction bases with no gene match: 0. CDR3 residues: CASSEGQGQETQYF. In nucleotides, the CDR3 is TGTGCCAGCAGTGAAGGACAGGGCCAAGAGACCCAGTACTTC.

This clone was recorded only once. The genes are TRBV6-1 and TRBJ1-4, with TRBD1 identical over 8 bases. The CDR3 consists of 15 residues. Trimming at V came to 2 bases and at J to 5 bases, leaving 4 bases not matched to a gene. Germline V lookup: CDR1 MNHNS, CDR2 SASEGT. DNA of the CDR3: TGTGCCAGCAGTGAAACCGGGACAGGCAATGAAAAACTGTTTTTT. Encoded protein: CASSETGTGNEKLFF.

The chain couples TRBV4-1 to TRBJ1-2; 9 bases are a match to TRBD1. Trimming at V came to 0 bases and at J to 5 bases, leaving 7 bases not matched to a gene. Germline V gene sequence: CDR1 MGHRA, CDR2 YSYEKL. The CDR3 runs to 16 residues. The CDR3 DNA sequence: TGCGCCAGCAGCCAAGATTCAACAGGGGGCGGGTATGGCTACACCTTC. It specifies CASSQDSTGGGYGYTF.

The chain couples TRBV5-1 to TRBJ2-6, with D maybe TRBD2 (5 bases). V was pared by 0 bases and J by 0 bases, with 7 bases between. The CDR3 sequence is 16 residues long. Germline CDR1 is SGHRS and CDR2 is YFSETQ. CDR3 sequence: CASSLGGSSGANVLTF. The DNA for the CDR3 is TGCGCCAGCAGCTTGGGAGGGAGCTCTGGGGCCAACGTCCTGACTTTC.